This TCR beta chain was captured by sequencing in a study of T cell responses to AZD1222 COVID-19 vaccine. At the level of the study: The analysis combined second doses at about 4 or about 12 weeks.

Comment on this clone: As yet, its antigen is unknown.

Profiled with immunoSEQ multiplex PCR; TCRdb holds only in-frame clones, not every one. The sample includes over 100,000 clones, around 82% of them seen just once. V gave up 6 bases and J gave up 5 bases, with 7 bases separating them. The CDR3 has 12 residues. Germline CDR1 reads LNHDA; CDR2 reads SQIVND (reference sequence). General study findings and limits: Recipients of two AZD1222 doses showed rising Spike-specific TCR breadth and depth. At 160-218 and 743-854, vaccine-associated CD4 TCRs were dominant, and they spanned spike. Most donors were white British and more were female, and clonal diversity was possibly underestimated.

This specimen consisted of peripheral blood, obtained on day 0 of AZD1222 vaccination. The V and J genes are TRBV19 and TRBJ1-4; D not certain. The TCR sequence derives from an adult in good health. In nucleotides, the CDR3 is TGTGCCAGTAGCGTACAGAATGAAAAACTGTTTTTT. The encoded protein is CASSVQNEKLFF.